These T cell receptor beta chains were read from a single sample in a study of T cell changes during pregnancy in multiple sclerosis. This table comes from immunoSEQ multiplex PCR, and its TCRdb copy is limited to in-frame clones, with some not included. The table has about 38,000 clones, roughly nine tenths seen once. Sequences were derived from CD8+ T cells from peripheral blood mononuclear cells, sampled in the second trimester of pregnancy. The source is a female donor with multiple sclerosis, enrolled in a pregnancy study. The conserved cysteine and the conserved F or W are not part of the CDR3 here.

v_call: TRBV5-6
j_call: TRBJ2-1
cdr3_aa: ASSLGSGYNEQF

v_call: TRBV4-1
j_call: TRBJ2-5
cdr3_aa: ASSQLTGRALETQY

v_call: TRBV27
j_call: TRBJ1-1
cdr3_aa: ASFLGQGAEAF

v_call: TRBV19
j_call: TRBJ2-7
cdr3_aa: ASSMTHSYEQY

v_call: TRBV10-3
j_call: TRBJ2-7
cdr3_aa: AISDQGDEQY

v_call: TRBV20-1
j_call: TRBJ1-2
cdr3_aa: SARGRYGYT

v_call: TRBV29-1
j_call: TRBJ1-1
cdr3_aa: SAAGQGSLNTEAF

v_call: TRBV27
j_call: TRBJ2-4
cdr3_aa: ASSPTGTLAKNIQY

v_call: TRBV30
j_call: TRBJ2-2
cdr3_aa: AWSEIWRRGLSGELF

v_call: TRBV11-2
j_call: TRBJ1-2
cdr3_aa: ASSSGSQGGYT

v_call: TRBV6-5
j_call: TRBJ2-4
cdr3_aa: ASSSDGTPQNIQY

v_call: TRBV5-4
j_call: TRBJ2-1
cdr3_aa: ASSVGLAGAGEQF

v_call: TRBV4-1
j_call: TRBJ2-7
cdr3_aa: ASSPSGEVYEQY

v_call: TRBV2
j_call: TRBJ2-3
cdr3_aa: ASSEEGASTDTQY

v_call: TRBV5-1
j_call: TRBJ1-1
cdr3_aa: ASSLGAGATEAF

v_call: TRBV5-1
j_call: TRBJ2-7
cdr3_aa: ASSPGGGSYEQY

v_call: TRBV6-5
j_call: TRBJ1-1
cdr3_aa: ASRGGYTEAF

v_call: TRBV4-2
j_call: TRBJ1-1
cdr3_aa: ASSQDHLAPTVMNTEAF

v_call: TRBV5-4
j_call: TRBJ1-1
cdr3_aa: ASSLGGVMNTEAF

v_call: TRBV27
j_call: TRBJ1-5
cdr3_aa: ASSEAVYSNQPQH

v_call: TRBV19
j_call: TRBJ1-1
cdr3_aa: ASSGQGAGEAF

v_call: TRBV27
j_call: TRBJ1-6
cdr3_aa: ASSLHSLNSPLH

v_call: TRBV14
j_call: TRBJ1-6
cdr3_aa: ASSSGLAVSSYNSPLH

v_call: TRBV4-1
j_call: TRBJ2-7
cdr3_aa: ASSYGQGAEQY

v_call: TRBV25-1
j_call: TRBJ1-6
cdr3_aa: ASSEWATGSNSPLH

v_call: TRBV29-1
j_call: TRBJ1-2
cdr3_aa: SVEAPQGEKGYT

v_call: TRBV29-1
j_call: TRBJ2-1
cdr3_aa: SARDREGLMFYYNEQF

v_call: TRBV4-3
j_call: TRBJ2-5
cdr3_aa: ASSQGGGEQETQY

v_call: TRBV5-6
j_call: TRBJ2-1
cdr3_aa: ASSQGLAAYNEQF

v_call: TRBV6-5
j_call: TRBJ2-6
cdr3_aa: ASSYSLGQGGNVLT

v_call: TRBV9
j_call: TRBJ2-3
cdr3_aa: ASSEPLAGGLDTQY

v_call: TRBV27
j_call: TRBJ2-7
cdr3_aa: ASSLTATYEQY

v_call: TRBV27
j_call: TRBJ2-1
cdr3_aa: ASSRLAGDPEQF

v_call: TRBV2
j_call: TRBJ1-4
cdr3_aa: ASSEGRVINEKLF

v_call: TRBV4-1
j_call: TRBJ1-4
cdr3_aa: ASSLFQGAGEKLF

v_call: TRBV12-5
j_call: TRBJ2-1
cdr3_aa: ASGFNSGRQLDEQF

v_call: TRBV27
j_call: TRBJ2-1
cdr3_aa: ASSFGTGGAYNEQF

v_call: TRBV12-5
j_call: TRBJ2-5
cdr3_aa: ASGFLLGRAQETQY

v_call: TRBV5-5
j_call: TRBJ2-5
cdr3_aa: ASSLDRGGGYQETQY

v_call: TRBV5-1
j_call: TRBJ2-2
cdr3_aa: ASSYRALGGELF